Given below is one T cell receptor (beta chain) in context. The record originates from a study of control samples from healthy donors and cancer patients. This CDR3 contains 11 residues. The germline V and J ends were trimmed by 5 bases and 8 bases, with 9 bases remaining between them. Germline values: CDR1 MNHNS, CDR2 SASEGT. Method: immunoSEQ multiplex PCR; TCRdb's copy keeps in-frame clones and lacks some. The table shows about 95,000 clones, with around four fifths occurring only once. What was sequenced was blood. The chain carries TRBV6-1 and TRBJ1-2; no clear D gene. The sequence came from a man aged 25-45 years in good health. The CDR3, as DNA: TGTGCCAGCAGTTATAGGGAGGGCTACACCTTC. Translation gives CASSYREGYTF.